The table lists the clone carrying this TCR beta chain with many counts. Its antigen is still unknown. Individual cDNA molecules carried attached unique molecular identifiers. MiXCR was run by TCRdb on the 5' RACE reads, yielding one entry per CDR3 protein. The sample holds roughly 35,000 distinct CDR3 sequences, over 6.5% seen once. Germline CDR1 is SGHAT and CDR2 is FQNNGV. V lost 6 bases, J lost 4 bases, and 5 bases stayed unmatched. This CDR3 comprises 14 residues. These data belong to a study of early T cells in non-severe SARS-CoV-2 infection. Study-level information: Unpaired chains resulted from sequencing bulk RNA of unsorted whole blood.

Study-level points and caveats: Private and CD4 specificities were missed by VDJdb matching, which favored anti-spike CD8 responses.

The sequence came from an adult who was a healthcare worker with PCR-confirmed SARS-CoV-2 infection or an uninfected control (not recorded which). Sequences were obtained from whole blood. V and J are TRBV11-2 and TRBJ2-1, with 8 bases lining up with TRBD2. The chain's CDR3 is CASRLSGSYNEQFF. The CDR3, as DNA: TGTGCCAGCAGACTAAGCGGGAGTTACAATGAGCAGTTCTTC.